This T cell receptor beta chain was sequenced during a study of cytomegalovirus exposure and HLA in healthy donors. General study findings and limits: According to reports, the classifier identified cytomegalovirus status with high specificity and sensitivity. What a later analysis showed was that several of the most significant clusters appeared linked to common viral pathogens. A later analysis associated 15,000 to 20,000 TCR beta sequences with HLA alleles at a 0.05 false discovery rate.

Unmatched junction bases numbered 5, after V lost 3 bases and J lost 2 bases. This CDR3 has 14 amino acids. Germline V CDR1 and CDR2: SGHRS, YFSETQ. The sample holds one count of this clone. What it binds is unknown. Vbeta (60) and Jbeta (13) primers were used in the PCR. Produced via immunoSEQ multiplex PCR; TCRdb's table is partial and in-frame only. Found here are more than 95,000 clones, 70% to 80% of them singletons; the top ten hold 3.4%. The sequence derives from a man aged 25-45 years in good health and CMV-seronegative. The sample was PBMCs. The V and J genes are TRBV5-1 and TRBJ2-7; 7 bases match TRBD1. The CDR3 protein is CASSYRDSTYEQYF. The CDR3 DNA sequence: TGCGCCAGCAGCTACAGGGACAGTACCTACGAGCAGTACTTC.